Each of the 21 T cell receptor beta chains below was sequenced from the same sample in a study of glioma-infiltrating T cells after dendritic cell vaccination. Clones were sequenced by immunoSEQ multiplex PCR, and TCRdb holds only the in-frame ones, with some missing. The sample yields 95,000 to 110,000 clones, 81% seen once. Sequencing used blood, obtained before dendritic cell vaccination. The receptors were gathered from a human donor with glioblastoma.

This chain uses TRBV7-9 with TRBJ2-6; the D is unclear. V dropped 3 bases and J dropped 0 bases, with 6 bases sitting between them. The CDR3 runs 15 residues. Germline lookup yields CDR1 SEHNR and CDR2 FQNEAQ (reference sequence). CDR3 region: CASSFLPSGANVLTF. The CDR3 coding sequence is TGTGCCAGCAGCTTCCTCCCCTCTGGGGCCAACGTCCTGACTTTC.

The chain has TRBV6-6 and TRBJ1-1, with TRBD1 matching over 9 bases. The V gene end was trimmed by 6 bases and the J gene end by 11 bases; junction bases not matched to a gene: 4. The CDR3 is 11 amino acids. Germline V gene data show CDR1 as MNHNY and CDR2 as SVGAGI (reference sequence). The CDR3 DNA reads TGTGCCAGCAGAGACAGGGGGGAGGCTTTCTTT. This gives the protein CASRDRGEAFF.

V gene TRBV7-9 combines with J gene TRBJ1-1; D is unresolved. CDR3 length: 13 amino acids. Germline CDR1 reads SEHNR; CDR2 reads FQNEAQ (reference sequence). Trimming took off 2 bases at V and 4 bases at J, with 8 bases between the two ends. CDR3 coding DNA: TGTGCCAGCAGCTTAAGAACGGGCACTGAAGCTTTCTTT. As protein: CASSLRTGTEAFF.

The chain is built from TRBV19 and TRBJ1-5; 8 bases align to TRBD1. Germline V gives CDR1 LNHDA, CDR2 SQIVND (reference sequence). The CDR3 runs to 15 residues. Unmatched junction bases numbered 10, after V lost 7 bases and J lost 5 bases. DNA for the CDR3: TGTGCCAGTACTCGAGGAGACAGGGGCGATCAGCCCCAGCATTTT. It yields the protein CASTRGDRGDQPQHF.

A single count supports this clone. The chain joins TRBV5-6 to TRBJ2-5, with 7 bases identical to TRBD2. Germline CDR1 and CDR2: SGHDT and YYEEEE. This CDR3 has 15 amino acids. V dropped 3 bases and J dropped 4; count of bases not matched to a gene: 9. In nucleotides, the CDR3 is TGTGCCAGCAGCTACCAGACTAGCCTTGGAGAGACCCAGTACTTC. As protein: CASSYQTSLGETQYF. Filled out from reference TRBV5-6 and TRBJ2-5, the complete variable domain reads DAGVTQSPTHLIKTRGQQVTLRCSPKSGHDTVSWYQQALGQGPQFIFQYYEEEERQRGNFPDRFSGHQFPNYSSELNVNALLLGDSALYLCASSYQTSLGETQYFGPGTRLLVL.

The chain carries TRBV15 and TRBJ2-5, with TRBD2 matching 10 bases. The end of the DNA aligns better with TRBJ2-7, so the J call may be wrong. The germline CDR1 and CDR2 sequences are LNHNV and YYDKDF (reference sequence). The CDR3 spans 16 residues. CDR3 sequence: CATSSPSGLADYEQYF. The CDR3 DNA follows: TGTGCCACCAGCAGTCCCTCTGGACTAGCGGATTACGAGCAGTACTTC.

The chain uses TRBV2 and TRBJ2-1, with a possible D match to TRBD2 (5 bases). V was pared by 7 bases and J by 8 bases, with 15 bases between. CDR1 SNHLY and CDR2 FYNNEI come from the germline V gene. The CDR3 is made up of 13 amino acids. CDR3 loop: CASTGPDGDEQFF. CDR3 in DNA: TGTGCCAGCACCGGACCCGACGGGGATGAGCAGTTCTTC.

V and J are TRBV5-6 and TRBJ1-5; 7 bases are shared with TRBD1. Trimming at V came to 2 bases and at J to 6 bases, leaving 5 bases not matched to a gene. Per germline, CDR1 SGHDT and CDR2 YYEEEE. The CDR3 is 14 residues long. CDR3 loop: CASSLTGEAQPQHF. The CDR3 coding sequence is TGTGCCAGCAGCTTAACAGGGGAGGCTCAGCCCCAGCATTTT. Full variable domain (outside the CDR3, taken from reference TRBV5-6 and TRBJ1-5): DAGVTQSPTHLIKTRGQQVTLRCSPKSGHDTVSWYQQALGQGPQFIFQYYEEEERQRGNFPDRFSGHQFPNYSSELNVNALLLGDSALYLCASSLTGEAQPQHFGDGTRLSIL.

CDR3 nucleotides: TGTGCCAGCAGCTTACCCGGGACTCCCTATGGCTACACCTTC. Protein: CASSLPGTPYGYTF. The chain joins TRBV11-3 to TRBJ1-2, with D possibly TRBD1 on 5 matching bases. The length of the CDR3 is 14 residues. The V and J ends lost 2 bases and 4 bases respectively, with 11 bases between them. The germline V gene encodes CDR1 SGHNT and CDR2 YENEEA.

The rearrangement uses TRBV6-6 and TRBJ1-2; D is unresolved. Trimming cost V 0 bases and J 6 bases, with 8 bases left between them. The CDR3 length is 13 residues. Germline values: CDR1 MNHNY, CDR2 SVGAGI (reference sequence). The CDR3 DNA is TGTGCCAGCAGTTACTCGACTCACCATGGCTACACCTTC. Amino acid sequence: CASSYSTHHGYTF.

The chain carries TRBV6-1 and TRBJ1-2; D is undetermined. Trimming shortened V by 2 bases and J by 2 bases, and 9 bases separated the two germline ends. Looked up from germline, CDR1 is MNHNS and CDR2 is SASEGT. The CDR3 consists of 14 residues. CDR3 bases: TGTGCCAGCAGTGAAAGTTACGGGAACTATGGCTACACCTTC. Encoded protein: CASSESYGNYGYTF.

The CDR3 reads CASSPRRGQGGLETQYF. CDR3 nucleotides: TGTGCCAGCAGCCCCCGCCGGGGACAGGGAGGTTTGGAGACCCAGTACTTC. V is TRBV11-1 and J is TRBJ2-5; 9 nucleotides line up with TRBD1. Per the germline V gene, CDR1 is SGHAT and CDR2 is FQDESV (reference sequence). The CDR3 consists of 17 residues. V lost 5 bases to trimming and J lost 5 bases; unmatched junction nucleotides: 15.

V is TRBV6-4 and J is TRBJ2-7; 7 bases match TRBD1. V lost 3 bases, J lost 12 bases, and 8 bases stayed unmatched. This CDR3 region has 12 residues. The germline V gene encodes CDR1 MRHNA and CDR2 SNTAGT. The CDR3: CASSDPTGVLYF. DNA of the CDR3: TGTGCCAGCAGTGATCCTACAGGGGTGTTGTACTTC.

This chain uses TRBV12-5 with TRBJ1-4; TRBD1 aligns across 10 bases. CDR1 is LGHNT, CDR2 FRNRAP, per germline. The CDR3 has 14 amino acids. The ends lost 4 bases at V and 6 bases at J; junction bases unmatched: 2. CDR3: CASGSGQGDEKLFF. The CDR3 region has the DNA TGTGCTAGTGGTTCCGGACAGGGGGATGAAAAACTGTTTTTT.

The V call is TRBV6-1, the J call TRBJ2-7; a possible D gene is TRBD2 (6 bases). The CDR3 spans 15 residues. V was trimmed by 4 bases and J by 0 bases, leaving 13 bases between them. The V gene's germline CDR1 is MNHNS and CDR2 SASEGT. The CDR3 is CASSVRRGSSYEQYF. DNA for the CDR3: TGTGCCAGCAGTGTGAGGCGGGGTTCCTCCTACGAGCAGTACTTC.

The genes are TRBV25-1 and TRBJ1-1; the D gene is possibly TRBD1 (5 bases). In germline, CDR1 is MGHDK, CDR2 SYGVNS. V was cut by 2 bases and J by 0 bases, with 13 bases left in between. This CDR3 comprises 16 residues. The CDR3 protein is CASSERDGSMNTEAFF. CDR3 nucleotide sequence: TGTGCCAGCAGTGAACGGGACGGGAGCATGAACACTGAAGCTTTCTTT. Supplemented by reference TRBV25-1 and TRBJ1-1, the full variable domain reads EADIYQTPRYLVIGTGKKITLECSQTMGHDKMYWYQQDPGMELHLIHYSYGVNSTEKGDLSSESTVSRIRTEHFPLTLESARPSHTSQYLCASSERDGSMNTEAFFGQGTRLTVV.

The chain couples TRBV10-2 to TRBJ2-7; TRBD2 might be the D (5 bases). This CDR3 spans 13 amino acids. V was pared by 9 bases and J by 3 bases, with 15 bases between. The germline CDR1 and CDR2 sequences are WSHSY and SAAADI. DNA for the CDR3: TGCGCCAGTTCCCGGGGAGCCAACTACGAGCAGTACTTC. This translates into CASSRGANYEQYF.

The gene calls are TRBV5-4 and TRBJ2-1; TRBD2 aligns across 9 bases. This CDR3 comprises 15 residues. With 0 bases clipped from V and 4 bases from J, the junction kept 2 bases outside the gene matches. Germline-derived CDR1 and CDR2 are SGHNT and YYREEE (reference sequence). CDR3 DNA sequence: TGTGCCAGCAGCTTGGCTAGCGGGGAGTACAATGAGCAGTTCTTC. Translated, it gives CASSLASGEYNEQFF.

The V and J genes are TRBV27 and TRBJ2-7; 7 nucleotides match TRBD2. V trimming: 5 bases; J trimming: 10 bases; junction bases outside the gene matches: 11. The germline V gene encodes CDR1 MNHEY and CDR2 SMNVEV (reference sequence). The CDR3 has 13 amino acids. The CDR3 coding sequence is TGTGCCAGCAGTCCAACCCGGACTAGTTCCCAGTACTTC. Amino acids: CASSPTRTSSQYF.

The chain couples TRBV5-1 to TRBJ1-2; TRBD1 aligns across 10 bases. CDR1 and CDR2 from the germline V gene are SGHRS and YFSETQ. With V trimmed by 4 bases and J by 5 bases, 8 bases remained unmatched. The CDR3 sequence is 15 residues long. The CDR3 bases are TGCGCCAGCAGCCCGGGACAGGGGCGGGGGTATGGCTACACCTTC. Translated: CASSPGQGRGYGYTF.

CDR3 residues: CAWSADRNTEAFF. The CDR3 nucleotides are TGTGCCTGGAGTGCGGACAGGAACACTGAAGCTTTCTTT. The chain carries TRBV30 and TRBJ1-1; D possibly corresponds to TRBD1 (6 bases). The V end lost 1 base, the J end lost 1 base, and 7 bases lay between the germline ends. The CDR3 is 13 amino acids. The germline V gene encodes CDR1 GTSNPN and CDR2 SVGIG (reference sequence).